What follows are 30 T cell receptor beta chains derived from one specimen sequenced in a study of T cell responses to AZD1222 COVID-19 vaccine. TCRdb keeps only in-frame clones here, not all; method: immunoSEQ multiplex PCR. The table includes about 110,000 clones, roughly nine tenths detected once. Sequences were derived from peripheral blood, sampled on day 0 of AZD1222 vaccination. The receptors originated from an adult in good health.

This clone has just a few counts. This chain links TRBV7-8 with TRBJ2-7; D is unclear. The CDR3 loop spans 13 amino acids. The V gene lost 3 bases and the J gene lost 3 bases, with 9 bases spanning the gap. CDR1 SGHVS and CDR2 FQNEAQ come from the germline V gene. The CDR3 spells CASSLDLFYEQYF. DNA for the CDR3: TGTGCCAGCAGCTTGGACCTATTCTACGAGCAGTACTTC.

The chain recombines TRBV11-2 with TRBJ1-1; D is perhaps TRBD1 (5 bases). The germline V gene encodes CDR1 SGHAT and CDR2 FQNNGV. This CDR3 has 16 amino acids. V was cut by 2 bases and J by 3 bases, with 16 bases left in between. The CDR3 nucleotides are TGTGCCAGCAGCTTATGGGGGGGACCGAAGGACACTGAAGCTTTCTTT. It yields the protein CASSLWGGPKDTEAFF.

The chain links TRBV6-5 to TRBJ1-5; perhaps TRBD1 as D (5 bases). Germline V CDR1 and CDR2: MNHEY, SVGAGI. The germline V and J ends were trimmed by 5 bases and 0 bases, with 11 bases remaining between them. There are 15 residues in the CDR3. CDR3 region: CASSLGTVSNQPQHF. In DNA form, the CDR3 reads TGTGCCAGCAGTCTTGGGACGGTTAGCAATCAGCCCCAGCATTTT.

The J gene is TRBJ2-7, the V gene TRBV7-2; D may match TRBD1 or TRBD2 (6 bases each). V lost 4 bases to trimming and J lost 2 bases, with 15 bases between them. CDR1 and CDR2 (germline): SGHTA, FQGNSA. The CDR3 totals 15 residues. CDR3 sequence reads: CASSSGGGLTYEQYF. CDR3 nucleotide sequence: TGTGCCAGCAGCTCCGGGGGCGGGCTAACCTACGAGCAGTACTTC. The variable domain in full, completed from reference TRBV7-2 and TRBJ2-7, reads GAGVSQSPSNKVTEKGKDVELRCDPISGHTALYWYRQSLGQGLEFLIYFQGNSAPDKSGLPSDRFSAERTGGSVSTLTIQRTQQEDSAVYLCASSSGGGLTYEQYFGPGTRLTVT.

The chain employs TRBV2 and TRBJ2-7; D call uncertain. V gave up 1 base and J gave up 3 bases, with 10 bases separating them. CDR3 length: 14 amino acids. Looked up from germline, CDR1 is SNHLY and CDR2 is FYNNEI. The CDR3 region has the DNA TGTGCCAGCAGTGAAGGAATCGGTGTCTACGAGCAGTACTTC. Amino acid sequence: CASSEGIGVYEQYF.

In DNA form, the CDR3 reads TGTGCCAGCAGTTGGGGACTGGGCCAAGAGACCCAGTACTTC. This codes for CASSWGLGQETQYF. V and J are TRBV6-2 or TRBV6-3 and TRBJ2-5; weak D call: TRBD2 (6 bases). The CDR3 has 14 amino acids. The V end was cut by 4 bases, the J end by 1 base, with 10 bases between. Germline CDR1 reads MNHEY; CDR2 reads SVGEGT.

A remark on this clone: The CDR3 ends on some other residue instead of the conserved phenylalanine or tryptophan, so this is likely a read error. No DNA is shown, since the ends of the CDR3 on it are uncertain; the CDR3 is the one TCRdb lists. CDR3 residues: CAWSAGTAPVL. The V and J genes are TRBV30 and TRBJ1-6; TRBD1, the table's D call, was not compared with the DNA. The CDR3 sequence runs 11 residues, both termini included. CDR1 is GTSNPN and CDR2 is SVGIG in the germline V gene (reference sequence).

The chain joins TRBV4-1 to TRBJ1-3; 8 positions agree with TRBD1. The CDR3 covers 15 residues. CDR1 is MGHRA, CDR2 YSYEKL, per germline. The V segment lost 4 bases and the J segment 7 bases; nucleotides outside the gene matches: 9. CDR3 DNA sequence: TGCGCCAGCAGCCGATTGACAGGGGTGGGGAACACCATATATTTT. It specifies CASSRLTGVGNTIYF.

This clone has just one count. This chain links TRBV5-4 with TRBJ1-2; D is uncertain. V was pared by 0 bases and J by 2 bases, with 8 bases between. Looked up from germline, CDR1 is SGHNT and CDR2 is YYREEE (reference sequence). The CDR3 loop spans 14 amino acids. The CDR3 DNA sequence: TGTGCCAGCAGCTTGGCTACAGCAAACTATGGCTACACCTTC. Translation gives CASSLATANYGYTF. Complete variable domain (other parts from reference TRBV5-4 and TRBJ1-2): ETGVTQSPTHLIKTRGQQVTLRCSSQSGHNTVSWYQQALGQGPQFIFQYYREEENGRGNFPPRFSGLQFPNYSSELNVNALELDDSALYLCASSLATANYGYTFGSGTRLTVV.

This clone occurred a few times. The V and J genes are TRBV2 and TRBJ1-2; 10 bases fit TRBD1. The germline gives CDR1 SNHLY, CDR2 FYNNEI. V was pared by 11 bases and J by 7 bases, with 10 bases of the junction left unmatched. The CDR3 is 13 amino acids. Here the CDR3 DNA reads TGTGCCGGGACCGGGACAGGGGAGGTTGGCTACACCTTC. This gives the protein CAGTGTGEVGYTF.

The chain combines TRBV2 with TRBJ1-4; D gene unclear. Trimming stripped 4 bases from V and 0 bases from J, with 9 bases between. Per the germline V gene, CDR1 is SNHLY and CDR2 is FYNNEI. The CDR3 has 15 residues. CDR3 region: CASSAYIATNEKLFF. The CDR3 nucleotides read TGTGCCAGCAGTGCCTACATAGCAACTAATGAAAAACTGTTTTTT. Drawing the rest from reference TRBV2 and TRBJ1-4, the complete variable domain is EPEVTQTPSHQVTQMGQEVILRCVPISNHLYFYWYRQILGQKVEFLVSFYNNEISEKSEIFDDQFSVERPDGSNFTLKIRSTKLEDSAMYFCASSAYIATNEKLFFGSGTQLSVL.

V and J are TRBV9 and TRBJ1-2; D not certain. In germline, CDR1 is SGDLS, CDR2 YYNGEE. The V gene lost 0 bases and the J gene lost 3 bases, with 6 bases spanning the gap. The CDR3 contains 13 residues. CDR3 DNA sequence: TGTGCCAGCAGCGTAGGATGGGACTATGGCTACACCTTC. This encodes CASSVGWDYGYTF.

The CDR3 DNA sequence: TGTGCCAGTGCGAACAGGGGGCGCTTAGGGGAGACCCAGTACTTC. Encoded protein: CASANRGRLGETQYF. V is TRBV2 and J is TRBJ2-5, with 9 nucleotides matching TRBD1. V shed 9 bases and J 5 bases; nucleotides not matched to a gene: 13. Germline loops: CDR1 SNHLY, CDR2 FYNNEI. The CDR3 covers 15 residues.

The CDR3, as DNA: TGTGCCAGCAGCCGAGACGACAGGGGCAAAAACATTCAGTACTTC. It is translated as CASSRDDRGKNIQYF. The rearrangement uses TRBV7-9 and TRBJ2-4, with 8 bases that match TRBD1. Trimming removed 5 bases from V and 3 bases from J; junction bases left unmatched: 6. This CDR3 has 15 amino acids. Germline lookup yields CDR1 SEHNR and CDR2 FQNEAQ (reference sequence). The full variable domain, with the rest looked up from reference TRBV7-9 and TRBJ2-4, is DTGVSQNPRHKITKRGQNVTFRCDPISEHNRLYWYRQTLGQGPEFLTYFQNEAQLEKSRLLSDRFSAERPKGSFSTLEIQRTEQGDSAMYLCASSRDDRGKNIQYFGAGTRLSVL.

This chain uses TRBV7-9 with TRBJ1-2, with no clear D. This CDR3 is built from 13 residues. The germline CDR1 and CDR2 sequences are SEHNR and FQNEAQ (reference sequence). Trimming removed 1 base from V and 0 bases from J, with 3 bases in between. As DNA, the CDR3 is TGTGCCAGCAGCTTAGTCCCTAACTATGGCTACACCTTC. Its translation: CASSLVPNYGYTF.

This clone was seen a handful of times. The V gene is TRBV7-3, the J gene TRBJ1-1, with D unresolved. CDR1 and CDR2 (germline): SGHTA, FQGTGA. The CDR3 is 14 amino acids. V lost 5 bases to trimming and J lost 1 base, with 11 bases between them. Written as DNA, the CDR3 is TGTGCCAGCAGCCCAGGTATATCGAACACTGAAGCTTTCTTT. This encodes CASSPGISNTEAFF.

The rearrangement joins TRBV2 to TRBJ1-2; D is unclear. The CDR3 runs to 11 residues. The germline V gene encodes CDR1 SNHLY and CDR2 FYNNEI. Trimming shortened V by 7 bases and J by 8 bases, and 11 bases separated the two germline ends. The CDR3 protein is CASTRRTGYTF. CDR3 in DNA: TGTGCCAGCACACGGCGGACGGGCTACACCTTC.

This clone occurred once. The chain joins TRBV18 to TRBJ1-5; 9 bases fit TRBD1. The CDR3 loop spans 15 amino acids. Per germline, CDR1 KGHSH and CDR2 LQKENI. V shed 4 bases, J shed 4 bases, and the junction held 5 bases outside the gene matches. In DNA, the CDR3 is TGTGCCAGCTCACTGCGCGGGACAGGGAATCAGCCCCAGCATTTT. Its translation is CASSLRGTGNQPQHF.

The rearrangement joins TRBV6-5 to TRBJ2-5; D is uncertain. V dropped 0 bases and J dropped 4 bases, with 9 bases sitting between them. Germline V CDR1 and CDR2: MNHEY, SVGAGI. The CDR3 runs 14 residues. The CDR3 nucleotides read TGTGCCAGCAGTTACTCACGGGCCCCAGAGACCCAGTACTTC. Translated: CASSYSRAPETQYF.

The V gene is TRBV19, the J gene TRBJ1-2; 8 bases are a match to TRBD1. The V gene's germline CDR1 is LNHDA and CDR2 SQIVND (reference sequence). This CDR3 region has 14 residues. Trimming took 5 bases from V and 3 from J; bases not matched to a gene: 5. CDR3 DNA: TGTGCCAGTAGTTCCACAGGGGGGCACTATGGCTACACCTTC. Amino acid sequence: CASSSTGGHYGYTF.

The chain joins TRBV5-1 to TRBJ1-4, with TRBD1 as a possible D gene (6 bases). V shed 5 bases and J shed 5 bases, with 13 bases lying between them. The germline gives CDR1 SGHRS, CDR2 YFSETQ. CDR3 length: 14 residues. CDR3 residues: CASSLGQLNEKLFF. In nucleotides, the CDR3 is TGCGCCAGCAGTCTCGGACAGTTGAATGAAAAACTGTTTTTT.

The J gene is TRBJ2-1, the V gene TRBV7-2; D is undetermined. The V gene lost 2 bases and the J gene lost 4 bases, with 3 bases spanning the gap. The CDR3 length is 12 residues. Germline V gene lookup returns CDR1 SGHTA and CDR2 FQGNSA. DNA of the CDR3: TGTGCCAGCAGCTTAATTTACAATGAGCAGTTCTTC. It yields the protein CASSLIYNEQFF. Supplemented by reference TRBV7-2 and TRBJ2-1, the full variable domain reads GAGVSQSPSNKVTEKGKDVELRCDPISGHTALYWYRQSLGQGLEFLIYFQGNSAPDKSGLPSDRFSAERTGGSVSTLTIQRTQQEDSAVYLCASSLIYNEQFFGPGTRLTVL.

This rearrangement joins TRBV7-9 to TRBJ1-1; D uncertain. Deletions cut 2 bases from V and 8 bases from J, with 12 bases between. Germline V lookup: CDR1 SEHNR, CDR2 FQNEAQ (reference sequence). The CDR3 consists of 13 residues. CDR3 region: CASSLSNPGEAFF. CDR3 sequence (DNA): TGTGCCAGCAGCTTATCAAACCCGGGGGAAGCTTTCTTT. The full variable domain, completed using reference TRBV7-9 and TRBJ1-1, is DTGVSQNPRHKITKRGQNVTFRCDPISEHNRLYWYRQTLGQGPEFLTYFQNEAQLEKSRLLSDRFSAERPKGSFSTLEIQRTEQGDSAMYLCASSLSNPGEAFFGQGTRLTVV.

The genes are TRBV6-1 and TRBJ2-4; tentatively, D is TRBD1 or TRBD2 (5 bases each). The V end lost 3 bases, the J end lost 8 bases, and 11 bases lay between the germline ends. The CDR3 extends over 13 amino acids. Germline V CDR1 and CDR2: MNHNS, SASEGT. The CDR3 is CASSEAGTYIQYF. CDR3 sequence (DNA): TGTGCCAGCAGTGAGGCCGGGACGTACATTCAGTACTTC.

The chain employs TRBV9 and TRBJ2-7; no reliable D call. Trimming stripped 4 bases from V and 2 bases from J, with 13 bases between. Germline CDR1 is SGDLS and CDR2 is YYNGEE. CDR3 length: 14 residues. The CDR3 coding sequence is TGTGCCAGCAGCTCCTCCGGGTTAACCTACGAGCAGTACTTC. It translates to CASSSSGLTYEQYF.

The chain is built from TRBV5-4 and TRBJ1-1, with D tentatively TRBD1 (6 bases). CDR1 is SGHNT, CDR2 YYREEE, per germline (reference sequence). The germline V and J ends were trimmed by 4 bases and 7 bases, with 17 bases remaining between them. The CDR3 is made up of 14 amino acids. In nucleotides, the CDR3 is TGTGCCAGCAGCCCGGGAAGGGCAGGGGTTGAAGCTTTCTTT. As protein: CASSPGRAGVEAFF.

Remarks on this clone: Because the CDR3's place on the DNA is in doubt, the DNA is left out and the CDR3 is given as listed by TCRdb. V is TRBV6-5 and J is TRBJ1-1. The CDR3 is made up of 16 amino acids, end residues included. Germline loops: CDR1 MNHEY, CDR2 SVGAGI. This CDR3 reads CASSYSIWRGSTEAFF.

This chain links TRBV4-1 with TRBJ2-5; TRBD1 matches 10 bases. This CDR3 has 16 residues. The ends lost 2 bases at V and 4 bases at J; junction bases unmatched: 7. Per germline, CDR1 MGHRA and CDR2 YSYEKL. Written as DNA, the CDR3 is TGCGCCAGCAGCCAAAAACCCGGACAGGGGGGAGAGACCCAGTACTTC. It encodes CASSQKPGQGGETQYF.

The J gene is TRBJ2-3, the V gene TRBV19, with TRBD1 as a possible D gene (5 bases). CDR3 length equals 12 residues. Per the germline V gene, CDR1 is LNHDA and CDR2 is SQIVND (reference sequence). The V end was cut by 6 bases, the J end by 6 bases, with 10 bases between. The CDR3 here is CASRLAGDTQYF. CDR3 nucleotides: TGTGCCAGTAGACTTGCAGGGGATACGCAGTATTTT.

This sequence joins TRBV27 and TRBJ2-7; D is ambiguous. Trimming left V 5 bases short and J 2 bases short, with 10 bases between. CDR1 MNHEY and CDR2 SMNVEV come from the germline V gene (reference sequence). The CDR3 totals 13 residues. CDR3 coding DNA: TGTGCCAGCAGTCTGGCCGCGACCTACGAGCAGTACTTC. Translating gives CASSLAATYEQYF.